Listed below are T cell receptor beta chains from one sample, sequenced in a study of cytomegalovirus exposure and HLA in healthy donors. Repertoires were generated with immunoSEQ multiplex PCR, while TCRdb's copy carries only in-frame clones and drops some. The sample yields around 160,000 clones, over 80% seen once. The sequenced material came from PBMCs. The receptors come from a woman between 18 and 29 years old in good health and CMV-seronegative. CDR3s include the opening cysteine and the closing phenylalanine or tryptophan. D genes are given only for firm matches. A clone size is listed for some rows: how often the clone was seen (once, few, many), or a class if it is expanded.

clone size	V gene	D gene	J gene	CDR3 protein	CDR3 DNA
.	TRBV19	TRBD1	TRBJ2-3	CASTSPGQGTDTQYF	TGTGCCAGTACCTCACCGGGACAGGGGACAGATACGCAGTATTTT
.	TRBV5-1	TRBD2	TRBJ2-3	CASSLVGGGTDTQYF	TGCGCCAGCAGCTTGGTCGGGGGGGGCACAGATACGCAGTATTTT
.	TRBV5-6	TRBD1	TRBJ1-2	CASTKTGIYGYTF	TGTGCCAGCACTAAGACAGGGATCTATGGCTACACCTTC
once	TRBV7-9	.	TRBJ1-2	CSSSSATQGNYGYTF	TGTTCCAGCAGCTCAGCTACCCAGGGCAACTATGGCTACACCTTC
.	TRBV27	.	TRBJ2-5	CASSPGLGTQYF	TGTGCCAGCAGTCCAGGGTTAGGGACCCAGTACTTC
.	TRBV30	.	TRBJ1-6	CAWSVGGEAEGPLHF	TGTGCCTGGAGTGTAGGGGGAGAGGCAGAAGGACCCCTCCACTTT
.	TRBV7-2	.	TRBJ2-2	CASSLVGSTGELFF	TGTGCCAGCAGCTTAGTTGGGAGCACCGGGGAGCTGTTTTTT
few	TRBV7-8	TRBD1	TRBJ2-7	CASSKSRDRAVYEQYF	TGTGCCAGCAGCAAATCGCGGGACAGGGCGGTCTACGAGCAGTACTTC
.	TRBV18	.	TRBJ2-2	CASSRVGGELFF	TGTGCCAGCTCACGGGTTGGCGGGGAGCTATTTTTT
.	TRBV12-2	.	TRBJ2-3	CASRTRTSGGTDTQYF	TGTGCAAGTCGCACCCGGACTAGCGGGGGCACAGATACGCAGTATTTT
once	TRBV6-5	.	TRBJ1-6	CASSYRGSPLHF	TGTGCCAGCAGTTACAGGGGTTCACCCCTCCACTTT
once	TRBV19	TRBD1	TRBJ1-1	CATSWQGETEAFF	TGTGCCACTAGTTGGCAGGGGGAAACTGAAGCTTTCTTT
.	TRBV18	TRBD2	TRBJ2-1	CASSPLLAGTYNEQFF	TGTGCCAGCTCACCACTTCTAGCGGGGACCTACAATGAGCAGTTCTTC
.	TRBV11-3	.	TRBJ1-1	CASSLSGGRTEAFF	TGTGCCAGCAGCTTGAGCGGGGGCAGGACTGAAGCTTTCTTT
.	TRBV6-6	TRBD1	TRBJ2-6	CASSRTGGPGANVLTF	TGTGCCAGCAGCAGAACAGGGGGGCCTGGGGCCAACGTCCTGACTTTC
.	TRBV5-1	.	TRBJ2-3	CASSSSGGVTDTQYF	TGCGCCAGCAGCTCCTCGGGGGGCGTCACAGATACGCAGTATTTT
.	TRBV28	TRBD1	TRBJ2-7	CASTRQGSDEQYF	TGTGCCAGCACCCGACAGGGGAGCGACGAGCAGTACTTC
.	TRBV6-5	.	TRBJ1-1	CASSYMGRGDTEAFF	TGTGCCAGCAGTTACATGGGCAGGGGAGACACTGAAGCTTTCTTT
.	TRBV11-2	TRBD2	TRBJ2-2	CASSFLAGGNTGELFF	TGTGCCAGCAGCTTTTTGGCGGGGGGGAACACCGGGGAGCTGTTTTTT
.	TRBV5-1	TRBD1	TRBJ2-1	CASSGQGLHNEQFF	TGCGCCAGCAGTGGACAGGGTCTCCACAATGAGCAGTTCTTC
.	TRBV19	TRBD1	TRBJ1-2	CASKEMDRAASGYTF	TGTGCCAGTAAAGAGATGGACAGGGCCGCGAGCGGCTACACCTTC
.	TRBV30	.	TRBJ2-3	CAWSQGGTLRSTDTQYF	TGTGCCTGGAGCCAAGGAGGAACTTTGAGGAGCACAGATACGCAGTATTTT
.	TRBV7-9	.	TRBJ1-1	CASSMSQVRQAEAFF	TGTGCCAGCAGCATGAGCCAAGTTCGACAGGCTGAAGCTTTCTTT
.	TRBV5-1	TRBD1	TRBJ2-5	CASSPGQSQETQYF	TGCGCCAGCAGCCCGGGACAGAGCCAAGAGACCCAGTACTTC
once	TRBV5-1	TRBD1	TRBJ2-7	CASSLPPGTGNEQYF	TGCGCCAGCAGCCTTCCCCCCGGGACAGGGAACGAGCAGTACTTC
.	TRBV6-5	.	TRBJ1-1	CASSRPLRAEAFF	TGTGCCAGCAGTAGACCCCTGAGGGCTGAAGCTTTCTTT
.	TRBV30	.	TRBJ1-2	CAWSRGNYGYTF	TGTGCCTGGAGTAGAGGGAACTATGGCTACACCTTC
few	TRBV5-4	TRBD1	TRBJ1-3	CASSPGQGTGNTIYF	TGTGCCAGCAGCCCGGGACAGGGAACCGGAAACACCATATATTTT
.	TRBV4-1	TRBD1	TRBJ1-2	CASSQETTGTNYGYTF	TGCGCCAGCAGCCAAGAAACGACAGGGACCAACTATGGCTACACCTTC
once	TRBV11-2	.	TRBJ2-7	CASSHPWGGAVGYEQYF	TGTGCCAGCAGCCACCCCTGGGGGGGGGCCGTAGGCTACGAGCAGTACTTC
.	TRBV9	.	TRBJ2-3	CASSVDLALDTQYF	TGTGCCAGCAGCGTAGACCTAGCTTTGGATACGCAGTATTTT
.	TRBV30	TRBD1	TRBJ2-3	CACRRDRGRGDTQYF	TGTGCCTGTCGCCGGGACAGGGGGCGAGGAGATACGCAGTATTTT
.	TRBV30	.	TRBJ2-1	CAWRRVGGYNEQFF	TGTGCCTGGAGACGGGTAGGGGGATACAATGAGCAGTTCTTC
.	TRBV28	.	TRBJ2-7	CASSDRSRSLYEQYF	TGTGCCAGCAGTGACAGGAGTCGCTCCCTCTACGAGCAGTACTTC
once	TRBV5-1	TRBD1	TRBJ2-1	CASSGQGATYNEQFF	TGCGCCAGCAGCGGGCAGGGGGCAACCTACAATGAGCAGTTCTTC
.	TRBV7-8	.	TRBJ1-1	CASSLGRDPSVQLSEAFF	TGTGCCAGCAGCTTAGGGCGGGACCCAAGTGTTCAGCTCTCTGAAGCTTTCTTT
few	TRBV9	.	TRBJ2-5	CASSVAEETQYF	TGTGCCAGCAGCGTAGCAGAAGAGACCCAGTACTTC
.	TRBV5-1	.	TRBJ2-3	CASSLADGDTQYF	TGCGCCAGCAGCCTCGCGGATGGAGATACGCAGTATTTT
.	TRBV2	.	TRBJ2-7	CASSGVTRGYEQYF	TGTGCCAGCAGCGGAGTAACCCGGGGGTACGAGCAGTACTTC
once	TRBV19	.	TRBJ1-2	CASSSQMYGYTF	TGTGCCAGTAGTTCCCAAATGTATGGCTACACCTTC
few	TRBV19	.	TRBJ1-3	CASRLISSGNTIYF	TGTGCCAGTAGGTTAATTAGCTCTGGAAACACCATATATTTT
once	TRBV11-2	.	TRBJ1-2	CASSFHNLGGGGYTF	TGTGCCAGCAGCTTTCACAACCTCGGGGGGGGTGGCTACACCTTC
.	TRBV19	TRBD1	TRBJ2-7	CASSLTGTGVYEQYF	TGTGCCAGTAGTTTAACCGGGACAGGGGTCTACGAGCAGTACTTC
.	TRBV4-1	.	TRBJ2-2	CASSVRSATGELFF	TGCGCCAGCAGCGTTAGATCCGCCACCGGGGAGCTGTTTTTT
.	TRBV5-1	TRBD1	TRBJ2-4	CASSLEQGNIQYF	TGCGCCAGCAGCTTGGAACAGGGGAACATTCAGTACTTC
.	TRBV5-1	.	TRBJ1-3	CASSLYRDGGNTIYF	TGCGCCAGCAGCTTGTACAGGGATGGTGGAAACACCATATATTTT
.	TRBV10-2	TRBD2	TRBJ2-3	CASSIAGRTDTQYF	TGCGCCAGCAGTATAGCGGGGCGCACAGATACGCAGTATTTT
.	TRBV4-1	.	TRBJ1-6	CASSQGGTNSPLHF	TGCGCCAGCAGCCAGGGGGGAACGAATTCACCCCTCCACTTT
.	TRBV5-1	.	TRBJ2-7	CASSLASQVYEQYF	TGCGCCAGCAGCTTGGCGAGCCAGGTCTACGAGCAGTACTTC
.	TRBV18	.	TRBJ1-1	CASSRSDTREAFF	TGTGCCAGCTCACGATCGGACACCCGTGAAGCTTTCTTT
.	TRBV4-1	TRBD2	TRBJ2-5	CASSQGGLAGGLGETQYF	TGCGCCAGCAGCCAAGGGGGGCTAGCGGGGGGGTTGGGAGAGACCCAGTACTTC